This passage covers 9 T cell receptor beta chains from one sample sequenced in a study of blood T cell repertoires in COVID-19. The table came from immunoSEQ multiplex PCR; TCRdb's copy has only in-frame clones and leaves some out. Of under 110,000 clones in the sample, 85% are singletons; the top ten hold approximately 2%. The sequenced sample consisted of peripheral blood. These TCRs come from a woman between 65 and 79 years old with active or convalescent COVID-19.

This sequence joins TRBV7-2 and TRBJ1-2; the D is unclear. CDR1 and CDR2 (germline): SGHTA, FQGNSA. V was pared by 0 bases and J by 8 bases, with 7 bases between. CDR3 length: 12 amino acids. Written as DNA, the CDR3 is TGTGCCAGCAGCTTAGCGAACCAGGGCTACACCTTC. Encoded protein: CASSLANQGYTF.

V gene TRBV7-9 combines with J gene TRBJ1-6, with a weak D call TRBD1 (5 bases). The CDR3 contains 14 residues. The V and J ends lost 6 bases and 7 bases respectively, with 13 bases between them. Germline CDR1 is SEHNR and CDR2 is FQNEAQ (reference sequence). CDR3 DNA sequence: TGTGCCAGCAGTCATAACGGGGGAAATTCACCCCTCCACTTT. This codes for CASSHNGGNSPLHF.

V usage is TRBV5-1 and J usage is TRBJ1-1; 8 positions agree with TRBD1. Trimming cost V 3 bases and J 1 base; bases outside gene matches: 5. The CDR3 covers 15 residues. CDR1 is SGHRS, CDR2 YFSETQ, per germline. Written as DNA, the CDR3 is TGCGCCAGCAGCTCATCTACAGGGGGGAACACTGAAGCTTTCTTT. It specifies CASSSSTGGNTEAFF.

The V gene is TRBV19, the J gene TRBJ2-7; 10 bases agree with TRBD1. Germline loops: CDR1 LNHDA, CDR2 SQIVND (reference sequence). This CDR3 spans 15 amino acids. Trimming at V came to 6 bases and at J to 4 bases, leaving 9 bases not matched to a gene. DNA of the CDR3: TGTGCCAGTAGCTACCCGGGGACAGGGGTGTACGAGCAGTACTTC. It encodes CASSYPGTGVYEQYF.

The chain links TRBV7-2 to TRBJ1-4; D uncertain. The CDR3 consists of 16 residues. The V gene's germline CDR1 is SGHTA and CDR2 FQGNSA. Trimming cost V 5 bases and J 12 bases, with 25 bases left between them. The DNA for the CDR3 is TGTGCCAGCAGCAATGACAAGGCCTTAATTTCGGAGGAACTGTTTTTT. It codes for CASSNDKALISEELFF.

The chain uses TRBV11-3 and TRBJ2-7; the match to TRBD2 covers 7 bases. CDR1 is SGHNT and CDR2 is YENEEA in the germline V gene. This CDR3 is built from 15 residues. Trimming took 0 bases from V and 4 from J; bases not matched to a gene: 6. The CDR3 reads CASSLDGGSAYEQYF. CDR3 DNA sequence: TGTGCCAGCAGCTTAGATGGCGGGAGTGCTTACGAGCAGTACTTC.

The gene calls are TRBV5-6 and TRBJ1-6; TRBD1 matches at 11 bases. CDR1 SGHDT and CDR2 YYEEEE come from the germline V gene. V gave up 3 bases and J gave up 9 bases; unmatched junction bases: 8. The CDR3 consists of 16 residues. This CDR3 reads CASSWGGDRGTSPLHF. As DNA, the CDR3 is TGTGCCAGCAGCTGGGGTGGGGACAGGGGGACTTCACCCCTCCACTTT.

The chain joins TRBV18 to TRBJ2-1; D not certain. Trimming removed 3 bases at V and 8 bases at J, with 11 bases between. From germline, CDR1 is KGHSH and CDR2 LQKENI. The CDR3 covers 13 residues. The chain's CDR3 is CASSPMTRDEQFF. The DNA for the CDR3 is TGTGCCAGCTCACCGATGACCCGGGATGAGCAGTTCTTC.

The chain has TRBV18 and TRBJ1-2, with a possible D match to TRBD1 (6 bases). The CDR3 length is 15 residues. V was pared by 2 bases and J by 0 bases, with 10 bases between. The germline CDR1 and CDR2 sequences are KGHSH and LQKENI. CDR3 region: CASSPAGTTNYGYTF. For the CDR3, the DNA is TGTGCCAGCTCACCAGCCGGGACAACTAACTATGGCTACACCTTC. The full variable domain, with the rest looked up from reference TRBV18 and TRBJ1-2, is NAGVMQNPRHLVRRRGQEARLRCSPMKGHSHVYWYRQLPEEGLKFMVYLQKENIIDESGMPKERFSAEFPKEGPSILRIQQVVRGDSAAYFCASSPAGTTNYGYTFGSGTRLTVV.